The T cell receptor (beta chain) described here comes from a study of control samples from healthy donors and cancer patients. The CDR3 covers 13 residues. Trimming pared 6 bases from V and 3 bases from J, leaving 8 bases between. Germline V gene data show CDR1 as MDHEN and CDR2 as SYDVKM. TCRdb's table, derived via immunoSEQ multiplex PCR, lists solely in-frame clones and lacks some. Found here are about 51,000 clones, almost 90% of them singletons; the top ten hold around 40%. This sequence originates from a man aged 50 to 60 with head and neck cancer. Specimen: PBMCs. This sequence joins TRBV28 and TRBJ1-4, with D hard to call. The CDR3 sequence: CASREYANEKLFF. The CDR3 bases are TGTGCCAGCAGGGAGTACGCTAATGAAAAACTGTTTTTT.